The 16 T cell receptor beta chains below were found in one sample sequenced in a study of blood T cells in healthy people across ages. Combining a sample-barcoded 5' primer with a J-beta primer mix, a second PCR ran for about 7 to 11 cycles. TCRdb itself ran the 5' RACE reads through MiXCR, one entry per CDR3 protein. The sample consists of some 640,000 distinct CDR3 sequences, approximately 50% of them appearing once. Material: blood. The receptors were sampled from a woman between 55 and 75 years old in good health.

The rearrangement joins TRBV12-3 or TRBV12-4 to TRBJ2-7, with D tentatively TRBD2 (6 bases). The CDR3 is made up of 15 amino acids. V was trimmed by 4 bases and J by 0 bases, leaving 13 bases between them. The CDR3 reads CASSSLATSSYEQYF. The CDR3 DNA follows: TGTGCCAGCAGTTCCCTAGCGACTAGCTCCTACGAGCAGTACTTC.

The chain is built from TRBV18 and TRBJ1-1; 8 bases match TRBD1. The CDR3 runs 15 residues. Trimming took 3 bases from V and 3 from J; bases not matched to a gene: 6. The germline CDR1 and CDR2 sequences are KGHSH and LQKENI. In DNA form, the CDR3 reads TGTGCCAGCTCACCCGACAGGGGTATGGACACTGAAGCTTTCTTT. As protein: CASSPDRGMDTEAFF.

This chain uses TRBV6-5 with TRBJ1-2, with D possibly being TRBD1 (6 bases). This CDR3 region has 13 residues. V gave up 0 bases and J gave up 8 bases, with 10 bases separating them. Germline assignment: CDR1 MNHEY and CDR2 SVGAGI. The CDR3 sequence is CASSYSGARGYTF. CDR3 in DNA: TGTGCCAGCAGTTACTCGGGGGCACGGGGCTACACCTTC.

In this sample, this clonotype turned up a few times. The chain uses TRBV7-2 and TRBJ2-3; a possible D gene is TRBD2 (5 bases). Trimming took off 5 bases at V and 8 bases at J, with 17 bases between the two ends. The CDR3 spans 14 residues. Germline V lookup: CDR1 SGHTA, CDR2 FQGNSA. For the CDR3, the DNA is TGTGCCAGCAGCCTCTATCAGTCGGGAACTACGCAGTATTTT. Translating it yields CASSLYQSGTTQYF.

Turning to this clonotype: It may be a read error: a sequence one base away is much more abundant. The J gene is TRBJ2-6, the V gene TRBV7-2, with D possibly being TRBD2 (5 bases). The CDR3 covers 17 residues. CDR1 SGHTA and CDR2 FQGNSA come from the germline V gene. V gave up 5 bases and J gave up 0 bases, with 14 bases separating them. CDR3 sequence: CASSPRTASSGANVLTF. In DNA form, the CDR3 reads TGTGCCAGCAGCCCCAGGACTGCAAGCTCTGGGGCCAACGTCCTGACTTTC.

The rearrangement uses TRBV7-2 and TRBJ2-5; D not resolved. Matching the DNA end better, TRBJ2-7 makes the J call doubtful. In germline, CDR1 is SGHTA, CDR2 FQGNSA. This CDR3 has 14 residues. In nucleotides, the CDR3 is TGTGCCAGCAGCTTAGGGGTGACGAGCTACGAGCAGTACTTC. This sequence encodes CASSLGVTSYEQYF.

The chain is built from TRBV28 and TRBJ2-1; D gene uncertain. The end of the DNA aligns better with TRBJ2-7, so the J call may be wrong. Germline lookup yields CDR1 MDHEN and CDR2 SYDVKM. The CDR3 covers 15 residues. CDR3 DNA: TGTGCCAGCAGTTTGCAGCGCGCCTCCTACAATGAGCAGTACTTC. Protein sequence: CASSLQRASYNEQYF.

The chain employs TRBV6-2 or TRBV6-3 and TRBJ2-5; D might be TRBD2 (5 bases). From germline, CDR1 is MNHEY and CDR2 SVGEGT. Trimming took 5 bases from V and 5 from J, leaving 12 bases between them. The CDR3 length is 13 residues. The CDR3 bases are TGTGCCAGCAGTCACCGGGGTTGGGAGACCCAGTACTTC. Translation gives CASSHRGWETQYF.

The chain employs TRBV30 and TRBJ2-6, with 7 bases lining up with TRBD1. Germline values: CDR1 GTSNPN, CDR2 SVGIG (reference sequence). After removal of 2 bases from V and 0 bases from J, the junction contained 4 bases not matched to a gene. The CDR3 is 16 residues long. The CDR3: CAWSRDRYSGANVLTF. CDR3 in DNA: TGTGCCTGGAGTCGGGACAGATACTCTGGGGCCAACGTCCTGACTTTC.

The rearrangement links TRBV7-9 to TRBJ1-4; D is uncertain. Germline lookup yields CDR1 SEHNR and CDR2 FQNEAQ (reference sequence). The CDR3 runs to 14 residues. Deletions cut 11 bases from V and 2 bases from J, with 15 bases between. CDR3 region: CAYPPDRTNEKLFF. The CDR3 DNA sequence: TGTGCCTATCCCCCCGACCGTACTAATGAAAAACTGTTTTTT.

The CDR3 DNA sequence: TGTGCCACCCGACTAGCATTTAGCACAGATACGCAGTATTTT. This codes for CATRLAFSTDTQYF. J is TRBJ2-3 and V is TRBV27, with TRBD2 matching 7 bases. This CDR3 region has 14 residues. Germline V gives CDR1 MNHEY, CDR2 SMNVEV (reference sequence). J was trimmed by 0 bases and V by 10 bases; bases with no gene match: 7.

CDR3 coding DNA: TGTGCCAGCAGCCCCCCCTCGGGCATTCAGTACTTC. Protein product: CASSPPSGIQYF. The rearrangement uses TRBV7-3 and TRBJ2-4; D gene ambiguous. V was pared by 5 bases and J by 9 bases, with 11 bases between. The CDR3 spans 12 residues. Per germline, CDR1 SGHTA and CDR2 FQGTGA.

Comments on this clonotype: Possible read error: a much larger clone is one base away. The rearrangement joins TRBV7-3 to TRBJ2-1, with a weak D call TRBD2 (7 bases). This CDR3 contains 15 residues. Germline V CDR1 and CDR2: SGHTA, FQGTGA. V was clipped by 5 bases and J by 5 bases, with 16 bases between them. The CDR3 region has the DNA TGTGCCAGCAGCCTCACAGGGAGGGCCAACAATGAGCAGTTCTTC. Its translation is CASSLTGRANNEQFF.

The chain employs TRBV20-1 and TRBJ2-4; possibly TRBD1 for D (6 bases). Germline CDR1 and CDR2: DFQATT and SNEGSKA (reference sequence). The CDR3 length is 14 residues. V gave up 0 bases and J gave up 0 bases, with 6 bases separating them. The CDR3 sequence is CSAREGAAKNIQYF. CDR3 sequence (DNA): TGCAGTGCTAGAGAGGGGGCAGCCAAAAACATTCAGTACTTC.

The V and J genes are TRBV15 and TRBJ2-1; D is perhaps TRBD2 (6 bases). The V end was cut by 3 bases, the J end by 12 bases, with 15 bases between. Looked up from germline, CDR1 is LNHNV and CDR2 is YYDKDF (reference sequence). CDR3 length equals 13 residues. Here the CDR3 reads CATSREAGRVQFF. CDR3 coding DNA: TGTGCCACCAGCAGGGAAGCGGGTCGCGTGCAGTTCTTC.

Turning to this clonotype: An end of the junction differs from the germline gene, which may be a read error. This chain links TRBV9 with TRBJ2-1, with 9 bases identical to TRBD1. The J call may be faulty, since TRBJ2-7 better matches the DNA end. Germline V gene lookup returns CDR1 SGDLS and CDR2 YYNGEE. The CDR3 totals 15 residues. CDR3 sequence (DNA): TGTGCCGGCAGCGCTGGGACAGGGAATACCTACGAGCAGTACTTC. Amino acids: CAGSAGTGNTYEQYF.